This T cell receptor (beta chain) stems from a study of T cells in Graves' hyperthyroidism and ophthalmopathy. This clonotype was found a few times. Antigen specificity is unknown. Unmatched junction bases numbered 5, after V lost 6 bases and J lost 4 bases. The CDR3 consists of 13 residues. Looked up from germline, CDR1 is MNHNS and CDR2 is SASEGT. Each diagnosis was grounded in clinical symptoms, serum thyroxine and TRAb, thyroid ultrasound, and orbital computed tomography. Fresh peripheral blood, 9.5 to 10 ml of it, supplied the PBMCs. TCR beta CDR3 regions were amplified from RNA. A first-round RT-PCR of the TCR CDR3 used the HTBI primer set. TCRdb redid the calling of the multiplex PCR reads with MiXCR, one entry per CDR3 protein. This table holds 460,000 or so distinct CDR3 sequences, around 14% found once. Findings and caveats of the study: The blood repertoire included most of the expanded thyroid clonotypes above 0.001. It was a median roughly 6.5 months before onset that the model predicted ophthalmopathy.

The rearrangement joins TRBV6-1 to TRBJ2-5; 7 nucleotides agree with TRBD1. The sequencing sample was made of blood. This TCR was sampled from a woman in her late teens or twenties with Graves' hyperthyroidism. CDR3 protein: CASRPQGRETQYF. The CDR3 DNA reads TGTGCCAGCAGACCACAGGGGCGAGAGACCCAGTACTTC.